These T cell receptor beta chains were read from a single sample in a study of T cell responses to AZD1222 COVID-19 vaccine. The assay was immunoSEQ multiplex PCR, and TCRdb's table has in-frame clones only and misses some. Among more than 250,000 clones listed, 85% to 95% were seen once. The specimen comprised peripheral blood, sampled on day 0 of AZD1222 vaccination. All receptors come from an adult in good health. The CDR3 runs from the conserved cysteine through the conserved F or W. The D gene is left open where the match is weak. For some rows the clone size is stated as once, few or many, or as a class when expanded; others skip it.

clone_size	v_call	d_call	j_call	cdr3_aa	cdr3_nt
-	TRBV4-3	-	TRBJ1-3	CASSQGRGAGNTIYF	TGCGCCAGCAGCCAAGGTCGGGGTGCTGGAAACACCATATATTTT
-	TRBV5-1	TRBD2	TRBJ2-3	CASSLAGRSTDTQYF	TGCGCCAGCAGCTTGGCCGGGAGGAGCACAGATACGCAGTATTTT
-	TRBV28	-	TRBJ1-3	CASSLRVAGWGNTIYF	TGTGCCAGCAGTTTAAGGGTGGCAGGGTGGGGAAACACCATATATTTT
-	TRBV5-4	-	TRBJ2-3	CASSPVGGFADTQYF	TGTGCCAGCAGCCCTGTGGGTGGTTTCGCAGATACGCAGTATTTT
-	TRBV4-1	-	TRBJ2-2	CASSQVLTATTGELFF	TGCGCCAGCAGCCAAGTCCTGACGGCTACGACCGGGGAGCTGTTTTTT
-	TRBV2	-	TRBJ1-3	CASSGRPPSGNTIYF	TGTGCCAGCAGTGGGCGGCCCCCCTCTGGAAACACCATATATTTT
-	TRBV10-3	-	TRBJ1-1	CAISVGKMNTEAFF	TGTGCCATCAGTGTGGGCAAAATGAACACTGAAGCTTTCTTT
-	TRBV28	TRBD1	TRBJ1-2	CASSWDRGLGYTF	TGTGCCAGCAGTTGGGACAGGGGCCTTGGCTACACCTTC
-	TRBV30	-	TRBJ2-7	CAWGTSLYEQYF	TGTGCCTGGGGGACTTCGCTATACGAGCAGTACTTC
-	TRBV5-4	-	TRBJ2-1	CASSLGQGWGDEQFF	TGTGCCAGCAGCTTGGGGCAGGGCTGGGGGGATGAGCAGTTCTTC
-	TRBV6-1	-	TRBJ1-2	CASSEGGVSEGYTF	TGTGCCAGCAGTGAGGGTGGAGTTTCGGAAGGCTACACCTTC
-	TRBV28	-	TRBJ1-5	CASSPGAYSNQPQHF	TGTGCCAGCAGTCCCGGGGCCTATAGCAATCAGCCCCAGCATTTT
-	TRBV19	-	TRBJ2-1	CASSKRGVPPYNEQFF	TGTGCCAGTAGTAAACGAGGGGTCCCCCCCTACAATGAGCAGTTCTTC
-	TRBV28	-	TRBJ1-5	CASSFSSGNQPQHF	TGTGCCAGCAGTTTTTCCTCGGGCAATCAGCCCCAGCATTTT
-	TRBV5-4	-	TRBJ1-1	CASSPPGRGSTEAFF	TGTGCCAGCAGCCCGCCAGGACGGGGGTCGACTGAAGCTTTCTTT
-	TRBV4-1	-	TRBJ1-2	CASSQDGYRTDGYTF	TGCGCCAGCAGCCAAGATGGGTACCGAACGGATGGCTACACCTTC
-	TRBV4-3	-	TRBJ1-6	CASSQGGRGPSNSPLHF	TGCGCCAGCAGCCAAGGGGGAAGGGGACCGAGCAATTCACCCCTCCACTTT
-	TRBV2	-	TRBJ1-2	CASTVTRAEGYTF	TGTGCCAGCACCGTAACCAGGGCCGAGGGCTACACCTTC
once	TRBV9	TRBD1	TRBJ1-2	CASSVTGGASNYGYTF	TGTGCCAGCAGCGTAACAGGGGGCGCCTCCAACTATGGCTACACCTTC
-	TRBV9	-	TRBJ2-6	CASSESQGFTGANVLTF	TGTGCCAGCAGCGAGAGTCAGGGTTTTACTGGGGCCAACGTCCTGACTTTC
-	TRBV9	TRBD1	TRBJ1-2	CASSSLGQVYGYTF	TGTGCCAGCAGCTCCCTAGGACAGGTCTATGGCTACACCTTC
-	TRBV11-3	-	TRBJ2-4	CASSFRHLAKNIQYF	TGTGCCAGCAGCTTCCGGCATTTAGCCAAAAACATTCAGTACTTC
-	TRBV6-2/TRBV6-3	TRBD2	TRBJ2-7	CASSRVIGPSGDLVEQYF	TGTGCCAGCAGTCGCGTGATCGGGCCTAGCGGGGATTTGGTAGAGCAGTACTTC
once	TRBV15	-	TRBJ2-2	CATSRVGQGGELFF	TGTGCCACCAGCAGAGTTGGGCAGGGCGGGGAGCTGTTTTTT
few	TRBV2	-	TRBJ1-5	CASCGGAHNQPQHF	TGTGCCAGCTGTGGCGGGGCCCACAATCAGCCCCAGCATTTT
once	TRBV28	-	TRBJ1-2	CAAARAGYGYTF	TGTGCCGCTGCTCGGGCTGGCTATGGCTACACCTTC
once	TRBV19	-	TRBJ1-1	CASSIEGRGTEAFF	TGTGCCAGTAGTATCGAAGGGAGAGGCACTGAAGCTTTCTTT
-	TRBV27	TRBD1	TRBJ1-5	CASRGGGGQPQHF	TGTGCCAGCAGAGGAGGGGGCGGTCAGCCCCAGCATTTT
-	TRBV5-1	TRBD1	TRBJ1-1	CASSQEPGQGIEAFF	TGCGCCAGCAGCCAAGAACCGGGACAGGGGATTGAAGCTTTCTTT
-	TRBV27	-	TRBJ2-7	CASSSPASLDEQYF	TGTGCCAGCAGTTCGCCTGCCAGTCTAGACGAGCAGTACTTC
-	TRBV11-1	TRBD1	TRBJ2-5	CASTFTGAPGDQYF	TGTGCCAGCACCTTTACAGGGGCCCCCGGGGACCAGTACTTC